The T cell receptor (beta chain) under discussion was sequenced for a study of cytomegalovirus exposure and HLA in healthy donors. Whole-study results and caveats: Listed as cytomegalovirus-associated were 150 or so TCR beta chains. A reported reduction in N-insertions relative to the approximately 670-donor mean was seen in an Asian-associated ancestry cluster in a later analysis.

A word on this clone: Its antigen is not known.

The PCR ran on 60 Vbeta and 13 Jbeta primers. Sequenced by immunoSEQ multiplex PCR; TCRdb stores in-frame clones only, minus some. The table shows over 150,000 clones, with around 80% occurring only once. The CDR3 contains 14 residues. Trimming removed 2 bases from V and 6 bases from J, with 16 bases in between. Germline assignment: CDR1 GTSNPN and CDR2 SVGIG (reference sequence). The material sequenced was PBMCs. The V call is TRBV30, the J call TRBJ1-2; a weak D match, TRBD1 (6 bases). This TCR came from a man under 40 in good health and CMV-seronegative. The CDR3 sequence is CAWSLWTASDGYTF. The CDR3 coding sequence is TGTGCCTGGAGTCTATGGACAGCGTCCGATGGCTACACCTTC. Full variable domain (missing parts from reference TRBV30 and TRBJ1-2): SQTIHQWPATLVQPVGSPLSLECTVEGTSNPNLYWYRQAAGRGLQLLFYSVGIGQISSEVPQNLSASRPQDRQFILSSKKLLLSDSGFYLCAWSLWTASDGYTFGSGTRLTVV.